Shown below are 3 T cell receptor beta chains from a single sample sequenced in a study of T cell repertoires in aging, cancer and after chemotherapy. Peripheral blood genomic DNA, not sorted cells or RNA, was the template. Multiplex touch-down PCR with TRB-A/B primers amplified rearranged V-D-J TRB sequences. TCRdb used MiXCR to reprocess the multiplex PCR reads, holding one entry per CDR3 protein. The repertoire holds roughly 9,100 distinct CDR3 sequences, with about 34% as singletons. Sequenced material: blood. All receptors come from a human donor in good health.

A remark on this clonotype: A much larger clone is a single base away; this may be a read error. The chain joins TRBV11-2 to TRBJ2-5, with 9 bases fitting TRBD2. Germline-derived CDR1 and CDR2 are SGHAT and FQNNGV. The CDR3 runs 16 residues. The CDR3 sequence: CASSLDLLAGQENQYF. The DNA of the CDR3 is TGTGCCAGCAGCTTAGATCTGCTAGCGGGGCAAGAGAACCAGTACTTC.

The chain has TRBV19 and TRBJ1-2; TRBD1 is a possible D gene (6 bases). Germline V gives CDR1 LNHDA, CDR2 SQIVND (reference sequence). CDR3 length equals 15 residues. With 3 bases removed from V and 4 bases from J, the gap between germline ends came to 15 bases. CDR3 sequence reads: CASSIGGGLSYGYTF. In DNA form, the CDR3 reads TGTGCCAGTAGTATTGGCGGGGGGCTGAGCTATGGCTACACCTTC. Full variable domain (rest looked up from reference TRBV19 and TRBJ1-2): DGGITQSPKYLFRKEGQNVTLSCEQNLNHDAMYWYRQDPGQGLRLIYYSQIVNDFQKGDIAEGYSVSREKKESFPLTVTSAQKNPTAFYLCASSIGGGLSYGYTFGSGTRLTVV.

The J gene is TRBJ1-4, the V gene TRBV5-6, with 11 bases identical to TRBD1. V shed 0 bases and J 8 bases; nucleotides not matched to a gene: 6. Germline CDR1 is SGHDT and CDR2 is YYEEEE. CDR3 length equals 16 residues. The DNA for the CDR3 is TGTGCCAGCAGCTTGGCCGGGGGACAGGGGGGGGAAAAACTGTTTTTT. Residues: CASSLAGGQGGEKLFF.